The 4 T cell receptor beta chains below all came from one sample that was sequenced in a study of CD8+CD57+ T cells in acquired aplastic anemia. All patients picked for sequencing had shown, by flow cytometry, an expansion of CD8+CD57+ cells. TCR beta VDJ and CDR3 profiles were obtained from a genomic DNA template. MiXCR was run by TCRdb on the reads, yielding one entry per CDR3 protein. The sample has some 200,000 distinct CDR3 sequences, roughly 50% seen once. Sequenced input: sorted CD4+, CD8+, or CD8+CD57+ T cells (not recorded which) from PBMCs. The receptors originated from a human donor with aplastic anemia.

J is TRBJ2-3 and V is TRBV7-2; 11 bases fit TRBD2. After removal of 4 bases from V and 4 bases from J, the junction contained 4 bases not matched to a gene. CDR3 length: 15 amino acids. The germline CDR1 and CDR2 sequences are SGHTA and FQGNSA. The CDR3 is CASSSDSGGADTQYF. CDR3 in DNA: TGTGCCAGCAGCTCAGATAGCGGGGGGGCAGATACGCAGTATTTT.

This clonotype has a count of ten or more. The chain uses TRBV7-2 and TRBJ2-1; no clear D. The germline CDR1 and CDR2 sequences are SGHTA and FQGNSA. V was clipped by 1 base and J by 7 bases, with 5 bases between them. This CDR3 region has 12 residues. The CDR3 DNA sequence: TGTGCCAGCAGCTTAGACCTGAATGAGCAGTTCTTC. Translating gives CASSLDLNEQFF.

The V call is TRBV7-2, the J call TRBJ2-6; unclear D gene. CDR1 SGHTA and CDR2 FQGNSA come from the germline V gene. The CDR3 has 8 amino acids. Between the trimmed V and J ends, which lost 4 bases and 18 bases, there was a span of 4 bases. CDR3 amino acids: CASSSGTF. CDR3 nucleotide sequence: TGTGCCAGCAGCTCCGGGACTTTC. The variable domain in full, completed from reference TRBV7-2 and TRBJ2-6, reads GAGVSQSPSNKVTEKGKDVELRCDPISGHTALYWYRQSLGQGLEFLIYFQGNSAPDKSGLPSDRFSAERTGGSVSTLTIQRTQQEDSAVYLCASSSGTFGAGSRLTVL.

This clonotype was recorded at least ten times. The V gene is TRBV3-1, the J gene TRBJ2-7; D not certain. V lost 3 bases and J lost 2, with 14 bases in between. This CDR3 spans 15 amino acids. Germline V CDR1 and CDR2: LGHDT, YNNKEL (reference sequence). In DNA form, the CDR3 reads TGTGCCAGCAGCCAGAACATCGCGGAGACCTACGAGCAGTACTTC. Amino acids: CASSQNIAETYEQYF.